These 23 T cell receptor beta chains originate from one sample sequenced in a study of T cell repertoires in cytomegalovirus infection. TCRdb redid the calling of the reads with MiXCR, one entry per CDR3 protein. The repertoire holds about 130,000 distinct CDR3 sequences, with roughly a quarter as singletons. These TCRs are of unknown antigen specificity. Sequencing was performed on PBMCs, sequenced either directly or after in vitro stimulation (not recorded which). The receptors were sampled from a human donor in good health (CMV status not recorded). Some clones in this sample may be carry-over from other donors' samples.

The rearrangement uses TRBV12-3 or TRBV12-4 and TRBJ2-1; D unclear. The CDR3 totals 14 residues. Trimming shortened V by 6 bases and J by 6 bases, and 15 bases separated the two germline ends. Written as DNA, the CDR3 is TGTGCCAGCAGAGCTTCGGACGGGCCCAATGAGCAGTTCTTC. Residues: CASRASDGPNEQFF.

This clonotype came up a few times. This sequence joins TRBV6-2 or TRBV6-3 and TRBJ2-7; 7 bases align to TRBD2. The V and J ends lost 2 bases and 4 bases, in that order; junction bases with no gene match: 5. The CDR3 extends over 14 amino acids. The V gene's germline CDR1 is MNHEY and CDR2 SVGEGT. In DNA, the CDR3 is TGTGCCAGCAGTTACGGCGGGAGTAGGTACGAGCAGTACTTC. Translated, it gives CASSYGGSRYEQYF.

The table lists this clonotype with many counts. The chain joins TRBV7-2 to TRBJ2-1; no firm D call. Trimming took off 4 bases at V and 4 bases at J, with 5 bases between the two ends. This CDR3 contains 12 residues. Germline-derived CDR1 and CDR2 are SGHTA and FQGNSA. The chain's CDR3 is CASSSEYNEQFF. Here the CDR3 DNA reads TGTGCCAGCAGCTCAGAATACAATGAGCAGTTCTTC.

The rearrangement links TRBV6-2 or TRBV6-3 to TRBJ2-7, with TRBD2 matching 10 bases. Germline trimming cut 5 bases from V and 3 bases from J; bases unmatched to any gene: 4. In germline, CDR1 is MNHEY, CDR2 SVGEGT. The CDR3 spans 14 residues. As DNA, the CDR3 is TGTGCCAGCAGTCTAGCGGGAGCCCACTACGAGCAGTACGTC. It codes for CASSLAGAHYEQYV.

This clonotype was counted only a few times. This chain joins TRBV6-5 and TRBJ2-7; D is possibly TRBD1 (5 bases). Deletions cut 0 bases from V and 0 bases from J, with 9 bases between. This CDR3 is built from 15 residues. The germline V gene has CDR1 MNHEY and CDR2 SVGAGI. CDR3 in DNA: TGTGCCAGCAGTTACTCGACAGACGCCTCCTACGAGCAGTACTTC. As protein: CASSYSTDASYEQYF.

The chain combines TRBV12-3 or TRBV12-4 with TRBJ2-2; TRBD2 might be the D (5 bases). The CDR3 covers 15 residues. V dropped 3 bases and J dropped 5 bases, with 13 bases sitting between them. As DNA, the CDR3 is TGTGCCAGCAGTTTTTGGGCTAGCAGGACCGGGGAGCTGTTTTTT. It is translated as CASSFWASRTGELFF.

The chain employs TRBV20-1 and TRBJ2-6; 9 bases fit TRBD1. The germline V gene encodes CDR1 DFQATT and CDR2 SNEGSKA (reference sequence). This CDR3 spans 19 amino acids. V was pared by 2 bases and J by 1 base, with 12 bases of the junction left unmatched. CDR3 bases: TGCAGTGCTAGATACCGGGACAGGGCCGAGGGGTCTGGGGCCAACGTCCTGACTTTC. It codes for CSARYRDRAEGSGANVLTF.

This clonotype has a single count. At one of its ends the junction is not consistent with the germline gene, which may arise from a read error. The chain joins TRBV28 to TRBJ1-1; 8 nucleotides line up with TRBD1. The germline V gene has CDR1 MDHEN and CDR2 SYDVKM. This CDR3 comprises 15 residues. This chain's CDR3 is CASRPSRGTGLRVPF. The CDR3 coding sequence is TGTGCCAGCAGGCCCAGTCGGGGGACAGGCCTACGGGTTCCATTC.

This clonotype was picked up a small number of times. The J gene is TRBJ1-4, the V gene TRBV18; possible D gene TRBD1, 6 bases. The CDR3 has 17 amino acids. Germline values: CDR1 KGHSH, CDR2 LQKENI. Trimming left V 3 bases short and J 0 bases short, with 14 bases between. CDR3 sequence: CASSPSGTPTTNEKLFF. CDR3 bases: TGTGCCAGCTCACCGTCCGGGACACCAACAACTAATGAAAAACTGTTTTTT.

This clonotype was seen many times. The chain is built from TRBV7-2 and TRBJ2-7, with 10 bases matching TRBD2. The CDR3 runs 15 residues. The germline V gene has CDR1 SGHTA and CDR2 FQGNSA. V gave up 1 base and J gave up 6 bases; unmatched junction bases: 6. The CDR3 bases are TGTGCCAGCAGCTTAGAACCTAGCGGGAGAAGCGAGCAGTACTTC. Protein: CASSLEPSGRSEQYF.

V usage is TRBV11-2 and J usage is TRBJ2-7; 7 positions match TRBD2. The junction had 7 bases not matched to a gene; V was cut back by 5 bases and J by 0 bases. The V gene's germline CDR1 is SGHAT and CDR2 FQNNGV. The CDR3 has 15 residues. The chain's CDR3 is CASSRLGGSSYEQYV. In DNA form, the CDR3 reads TGTGCCAGCAGCCGCCTTGGCGGGAGCTCCTACGAGCAGTACGTC.

The DNA of the CDR3 is TGTGCCAGCAGTGGCGGCAGTCCAAAGGGTGCAGATACGCAGTATTTT. It translates to CASSGGSPKGADTQYF. The rearrangement uses TRBV6-1 and TRBJ2-3, with D unresolved. V dropped 4 bases and J dropped 4 bases, with 18 bases sitting between them. Germline V lookup: CDR1 MNHNS, CDR2 SASEGT. This CDR3 contains 16 residues.

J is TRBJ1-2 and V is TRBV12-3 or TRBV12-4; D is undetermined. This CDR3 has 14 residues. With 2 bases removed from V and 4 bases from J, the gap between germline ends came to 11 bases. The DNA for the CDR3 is TGTGCCAGCAGTTTAAACCGCCATGGCTATGGCTACACCTTC. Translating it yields CASSLNRHGYGYTF.

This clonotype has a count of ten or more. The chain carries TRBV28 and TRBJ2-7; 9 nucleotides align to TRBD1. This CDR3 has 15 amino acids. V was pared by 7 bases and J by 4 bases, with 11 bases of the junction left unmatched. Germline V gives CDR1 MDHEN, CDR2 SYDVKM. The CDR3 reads CASTTPLGQGYEQYF. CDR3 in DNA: TGTGCCAGCACCACCCCGCTGGGACAGGGTTACGAGCAGTACTTC.

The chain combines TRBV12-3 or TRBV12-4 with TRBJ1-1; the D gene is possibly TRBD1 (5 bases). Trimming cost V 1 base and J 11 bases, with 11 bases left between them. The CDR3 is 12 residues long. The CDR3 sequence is CASSLGGVVAFF. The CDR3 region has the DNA TGTGCCAGCAGTTTAGGGGGGGTGGTTGCTTTCTTT.

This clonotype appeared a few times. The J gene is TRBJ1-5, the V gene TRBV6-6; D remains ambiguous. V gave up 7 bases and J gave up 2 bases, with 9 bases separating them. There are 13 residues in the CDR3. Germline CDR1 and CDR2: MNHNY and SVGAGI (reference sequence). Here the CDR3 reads CASTIPGNQPQHF. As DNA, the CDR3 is TGTGCCAGCACCATCCCGGGCAATCAGCCCCAGCATTTT.

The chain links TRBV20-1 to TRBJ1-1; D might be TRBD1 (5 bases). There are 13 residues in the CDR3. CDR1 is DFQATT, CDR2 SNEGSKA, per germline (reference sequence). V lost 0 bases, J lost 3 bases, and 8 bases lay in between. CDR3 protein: CSARDQGYTEAFF. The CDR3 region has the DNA TGCAGTGCTAGAGATCAGGGCTACACTGAAGCTTTCTTT.

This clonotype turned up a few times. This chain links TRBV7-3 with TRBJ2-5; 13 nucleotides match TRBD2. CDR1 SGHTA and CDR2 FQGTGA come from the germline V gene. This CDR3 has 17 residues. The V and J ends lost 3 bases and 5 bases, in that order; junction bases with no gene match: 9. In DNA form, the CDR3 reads TGTGCCAGCAGCTTGGGGTTGAGACTAGCGGGAGGCGAGACCCAGTACTTC. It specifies CASSLGLRLAGGETQYF.

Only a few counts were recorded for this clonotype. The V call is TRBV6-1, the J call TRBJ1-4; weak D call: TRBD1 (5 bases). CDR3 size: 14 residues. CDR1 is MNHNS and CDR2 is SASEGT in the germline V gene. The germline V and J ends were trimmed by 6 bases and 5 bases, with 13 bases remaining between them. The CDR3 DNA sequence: TGTGCCAGCAGAATGGGGGGATTAAATGAAAAACTGTTTTTT. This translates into CASRMGGLNEKLFF.

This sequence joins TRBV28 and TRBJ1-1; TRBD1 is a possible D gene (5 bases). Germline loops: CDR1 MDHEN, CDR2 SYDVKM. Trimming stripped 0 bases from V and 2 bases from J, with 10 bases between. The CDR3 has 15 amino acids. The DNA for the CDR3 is TGTGCCAGCAGTTTATGGGGGGGAGGTAACACTGAAGCTTTCTTT. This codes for CASSLWGGGNTEAFF. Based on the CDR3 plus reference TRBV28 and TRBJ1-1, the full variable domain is DVKVTQSSRYLVKRTGEKVFLECVQDMDHENMFWYRQDPGLGLRLIYFSYDVKMKEKGDIPEGYSVSREKKERFSLILESASTNQTSMYLCASSLWGGGNTEAFFGQGTRLTVV.

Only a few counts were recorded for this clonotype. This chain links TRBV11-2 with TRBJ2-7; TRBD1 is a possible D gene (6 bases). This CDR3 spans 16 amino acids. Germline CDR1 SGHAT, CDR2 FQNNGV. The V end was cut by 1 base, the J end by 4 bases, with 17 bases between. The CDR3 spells CASSLGGVWDIYEQYV. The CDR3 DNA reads TGTGCCAGCAGCTTAGGTGGGGTCTGGGACATATACGAGCAGTACGTC.

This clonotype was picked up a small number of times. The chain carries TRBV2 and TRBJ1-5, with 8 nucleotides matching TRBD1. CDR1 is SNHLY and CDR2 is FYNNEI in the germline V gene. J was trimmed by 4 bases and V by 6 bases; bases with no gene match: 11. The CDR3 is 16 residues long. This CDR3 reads CASSTPRTGPNQPQHF. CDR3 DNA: TGTGCCAGCAGCACCCCTCGGACAGGGCCAAATCAGCCCCAGCATTTT.

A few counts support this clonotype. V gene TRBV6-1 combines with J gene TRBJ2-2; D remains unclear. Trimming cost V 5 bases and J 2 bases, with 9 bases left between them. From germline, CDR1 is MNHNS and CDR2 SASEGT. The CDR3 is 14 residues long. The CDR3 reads CASSYPRNTGELFF. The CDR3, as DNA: TGTGCCAGCAGTTACCCCCGAAACACCGGGGAGCTGTTTTTT.